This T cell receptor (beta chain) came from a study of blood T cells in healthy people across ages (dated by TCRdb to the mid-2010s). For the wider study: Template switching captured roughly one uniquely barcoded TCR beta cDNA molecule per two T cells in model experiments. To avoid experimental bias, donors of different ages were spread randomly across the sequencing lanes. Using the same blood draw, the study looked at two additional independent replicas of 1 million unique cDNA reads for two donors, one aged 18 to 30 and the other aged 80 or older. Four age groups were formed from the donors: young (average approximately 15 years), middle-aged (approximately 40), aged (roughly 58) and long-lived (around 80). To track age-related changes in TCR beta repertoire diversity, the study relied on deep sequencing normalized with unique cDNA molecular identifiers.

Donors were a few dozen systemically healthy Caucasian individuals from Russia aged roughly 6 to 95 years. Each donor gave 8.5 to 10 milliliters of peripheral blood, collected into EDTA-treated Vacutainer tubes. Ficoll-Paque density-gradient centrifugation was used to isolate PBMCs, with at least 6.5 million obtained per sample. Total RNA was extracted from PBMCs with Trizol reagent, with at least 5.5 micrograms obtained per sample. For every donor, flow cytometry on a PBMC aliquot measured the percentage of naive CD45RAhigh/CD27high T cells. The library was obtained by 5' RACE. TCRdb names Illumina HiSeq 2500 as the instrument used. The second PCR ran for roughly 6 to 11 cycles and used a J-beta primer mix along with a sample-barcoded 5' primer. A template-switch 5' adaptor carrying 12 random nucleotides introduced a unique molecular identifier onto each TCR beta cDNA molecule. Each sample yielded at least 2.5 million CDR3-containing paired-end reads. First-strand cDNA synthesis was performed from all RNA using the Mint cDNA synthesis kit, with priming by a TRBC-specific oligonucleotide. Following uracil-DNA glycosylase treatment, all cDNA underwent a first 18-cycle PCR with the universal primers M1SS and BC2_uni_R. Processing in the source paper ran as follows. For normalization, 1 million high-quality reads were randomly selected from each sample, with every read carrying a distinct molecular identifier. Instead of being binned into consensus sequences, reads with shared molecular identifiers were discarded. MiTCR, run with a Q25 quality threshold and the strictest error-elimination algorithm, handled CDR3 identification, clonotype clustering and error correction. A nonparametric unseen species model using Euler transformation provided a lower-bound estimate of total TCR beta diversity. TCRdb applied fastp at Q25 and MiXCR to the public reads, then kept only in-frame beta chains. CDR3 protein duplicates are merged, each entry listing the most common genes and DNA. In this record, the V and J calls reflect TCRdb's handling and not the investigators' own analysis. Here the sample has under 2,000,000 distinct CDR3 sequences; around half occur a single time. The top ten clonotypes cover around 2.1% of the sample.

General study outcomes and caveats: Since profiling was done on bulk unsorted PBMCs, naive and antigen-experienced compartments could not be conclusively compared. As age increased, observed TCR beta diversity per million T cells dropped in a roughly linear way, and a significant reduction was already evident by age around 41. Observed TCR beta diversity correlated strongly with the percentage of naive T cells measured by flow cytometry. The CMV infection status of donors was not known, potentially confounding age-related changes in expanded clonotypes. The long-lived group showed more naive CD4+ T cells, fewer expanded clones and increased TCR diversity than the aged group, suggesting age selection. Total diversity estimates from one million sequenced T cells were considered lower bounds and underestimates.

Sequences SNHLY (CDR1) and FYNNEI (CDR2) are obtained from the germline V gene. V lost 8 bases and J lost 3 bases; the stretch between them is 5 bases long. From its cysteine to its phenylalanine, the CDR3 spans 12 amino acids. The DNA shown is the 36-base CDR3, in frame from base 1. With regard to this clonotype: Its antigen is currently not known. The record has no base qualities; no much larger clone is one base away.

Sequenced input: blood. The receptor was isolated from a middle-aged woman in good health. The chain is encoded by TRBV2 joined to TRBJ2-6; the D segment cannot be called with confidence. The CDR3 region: CASVLGANVLTF. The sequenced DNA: TGTGCCAGCGTCCTTGGGGCCAACGTCCTGACTTTC.